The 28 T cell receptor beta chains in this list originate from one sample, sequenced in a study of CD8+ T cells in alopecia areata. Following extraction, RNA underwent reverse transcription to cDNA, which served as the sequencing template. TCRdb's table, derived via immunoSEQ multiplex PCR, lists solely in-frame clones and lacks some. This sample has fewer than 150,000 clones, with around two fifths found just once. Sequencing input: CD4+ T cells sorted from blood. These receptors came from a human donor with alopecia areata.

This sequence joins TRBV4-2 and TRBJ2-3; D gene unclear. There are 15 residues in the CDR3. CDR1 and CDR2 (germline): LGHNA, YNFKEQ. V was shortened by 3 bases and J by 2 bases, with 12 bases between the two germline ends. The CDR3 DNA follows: TGTGCCAGCAGCCAGCCGTCGGCCCACACAGATACGCAGTATTTT. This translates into CASSQPSAHTDTQYF.

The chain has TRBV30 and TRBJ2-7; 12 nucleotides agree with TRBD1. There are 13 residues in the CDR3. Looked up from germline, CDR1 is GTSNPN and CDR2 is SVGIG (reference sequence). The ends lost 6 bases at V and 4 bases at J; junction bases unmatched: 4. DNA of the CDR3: TGTGCCTGCCCGGGACAGGGGGCTTACGAGCAGTACTTC. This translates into CACPGQGAYEQYF.

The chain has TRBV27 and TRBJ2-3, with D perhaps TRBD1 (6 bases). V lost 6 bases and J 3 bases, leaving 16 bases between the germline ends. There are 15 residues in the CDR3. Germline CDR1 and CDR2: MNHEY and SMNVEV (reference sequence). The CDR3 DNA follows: TGTGCCAGCAGGCATAAGGGGGTCTGGACAGATACGCAGTATTTT. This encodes CASRHKGVWTDTQYF.

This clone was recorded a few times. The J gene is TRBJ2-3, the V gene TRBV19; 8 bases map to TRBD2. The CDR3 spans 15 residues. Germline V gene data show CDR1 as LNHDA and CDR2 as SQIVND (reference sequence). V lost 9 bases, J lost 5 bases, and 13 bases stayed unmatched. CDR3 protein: CASRYGGAGEDTQYF. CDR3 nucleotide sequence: TGTGCCAGCCGTTACGGGGGGGCCGGGGAAGATACGCAGTATTTT. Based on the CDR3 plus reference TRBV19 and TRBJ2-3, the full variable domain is DGGITQSPKYLFRKEGQNVTLSCEQNLNHDAMYWYRQDPGQGLRLIYYSQIVNDFQKGDIAEGYSVSREKKESFPLTVTSAQKNPTAFYLCASRYGGAGEDTQYFGPGTRLTVL.

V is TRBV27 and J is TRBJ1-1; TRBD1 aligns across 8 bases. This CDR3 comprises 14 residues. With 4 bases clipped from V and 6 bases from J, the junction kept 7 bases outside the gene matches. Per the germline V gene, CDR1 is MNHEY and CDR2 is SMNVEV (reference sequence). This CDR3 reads CASSSGTGHAEAFF. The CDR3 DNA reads TGTGCCAGCAGTTCCGGGACAGGTCACGCTGAAGCTTTCTTT.

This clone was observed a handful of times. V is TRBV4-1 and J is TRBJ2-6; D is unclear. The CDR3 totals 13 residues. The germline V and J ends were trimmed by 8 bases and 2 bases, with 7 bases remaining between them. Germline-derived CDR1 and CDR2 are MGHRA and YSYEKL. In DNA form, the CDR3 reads TGCGCCAGCGGAAAAGCTGGGGCCAACGTCCTGACTTTC. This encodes CASGKAGANVLTF.

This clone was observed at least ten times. CDR3 coding DNA: TGTGCCAGCATCGGGACTAGCGGGGGTGATACGCAGTATTTT. The encoded protein is CASIGTSGGDTQYF. The gene calls are TRBV11-2 and TRBJ2-3; 14 bases map to TRBD2. The CDR3 covers 14 residues. Germline loops: CDR1 SGHAT, CDR2 FQNNGV. Trimming cost V 7 bases and J 6 bases; bases outside gene matches: 3.

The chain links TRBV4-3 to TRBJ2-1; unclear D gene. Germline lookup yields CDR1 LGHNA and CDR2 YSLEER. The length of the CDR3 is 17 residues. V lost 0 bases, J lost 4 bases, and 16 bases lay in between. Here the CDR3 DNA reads TGCGCCAGCAGCCAAGAATTTTCAGGAGCACCTTACAATGAGCAGTTCTTC. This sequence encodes CASSQEFSGAPYNEQFF.

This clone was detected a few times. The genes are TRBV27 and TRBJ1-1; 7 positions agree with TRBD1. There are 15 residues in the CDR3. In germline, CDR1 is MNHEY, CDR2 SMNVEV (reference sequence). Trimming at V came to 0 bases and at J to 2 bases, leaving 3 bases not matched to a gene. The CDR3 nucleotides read TGTGCCAGCAGTTTATCGGAAGGGGGCAACACTGAAGCTTTCTTT. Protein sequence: CASSLSEGGNTEAFF.

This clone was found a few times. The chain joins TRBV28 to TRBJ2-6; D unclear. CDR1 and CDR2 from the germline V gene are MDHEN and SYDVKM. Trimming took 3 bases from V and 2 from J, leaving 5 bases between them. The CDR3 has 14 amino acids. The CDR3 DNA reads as TGTGCCAGCAGTTTGTCTCCTGGGGCCAACGTCCTGACTTTC. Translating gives CASSLSPGANVLTF.

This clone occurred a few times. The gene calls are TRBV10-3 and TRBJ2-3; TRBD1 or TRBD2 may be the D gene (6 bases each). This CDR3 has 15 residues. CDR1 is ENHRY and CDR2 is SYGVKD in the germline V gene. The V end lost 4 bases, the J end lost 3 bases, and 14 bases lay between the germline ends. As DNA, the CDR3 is TGTGCCATCAGTGCAAGGGGGGACTCAACAGATACGCAGTATTTT. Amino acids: CAISARGDSTDTQYF.

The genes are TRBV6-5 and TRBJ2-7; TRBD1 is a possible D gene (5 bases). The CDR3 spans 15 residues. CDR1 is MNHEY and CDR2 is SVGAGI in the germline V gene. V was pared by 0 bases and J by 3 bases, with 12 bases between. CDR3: CASSYSSAGNYEQYF. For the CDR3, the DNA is TGTGCCAGCAGTTACTCGAGCGCAGGGAACTACGAGCAGTACTTC.

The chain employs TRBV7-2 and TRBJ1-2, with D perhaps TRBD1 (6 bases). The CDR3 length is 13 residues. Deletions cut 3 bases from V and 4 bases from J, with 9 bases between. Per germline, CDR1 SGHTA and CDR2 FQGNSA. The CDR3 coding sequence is TGTGCCAGCAGCTTGGTGGACAGCTATGGCTACACCTTC. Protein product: CASSLVDSYGYTF.

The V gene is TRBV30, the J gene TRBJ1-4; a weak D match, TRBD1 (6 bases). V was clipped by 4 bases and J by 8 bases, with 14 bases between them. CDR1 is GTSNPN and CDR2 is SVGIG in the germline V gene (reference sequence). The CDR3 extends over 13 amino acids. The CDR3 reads CAWNRDTGEKLFF. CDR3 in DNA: TGTGCCTGGAACCGGGACACCGGCGAAAAACTGTTTTTT.

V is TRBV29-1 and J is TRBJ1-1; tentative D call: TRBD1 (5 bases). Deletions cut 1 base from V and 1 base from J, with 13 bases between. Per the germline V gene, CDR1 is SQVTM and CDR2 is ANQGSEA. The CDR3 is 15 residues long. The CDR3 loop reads CSVEGYGARNTEAFF. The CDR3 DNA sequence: TGCAGCGTTGAAGGATACGGGGCTAGGAACACTGAAGCTTTCTTT.

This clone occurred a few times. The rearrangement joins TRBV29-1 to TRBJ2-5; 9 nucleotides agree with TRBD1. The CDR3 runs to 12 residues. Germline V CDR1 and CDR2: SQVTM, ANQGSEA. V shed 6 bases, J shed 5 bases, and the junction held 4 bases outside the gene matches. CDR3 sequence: CSVVTGGETQYF. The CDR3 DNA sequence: TGCAGCGTGGTGACAGGGGGTGAGACCCAGTACTTC.

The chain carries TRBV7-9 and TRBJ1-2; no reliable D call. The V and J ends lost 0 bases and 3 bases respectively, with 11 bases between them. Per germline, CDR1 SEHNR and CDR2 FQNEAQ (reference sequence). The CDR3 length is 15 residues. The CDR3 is CASSLALAAYYGYTF. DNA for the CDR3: TGTGCCAGCAGCTTAGCCCTCGCGGCCTACTATGGCTACACCTTC. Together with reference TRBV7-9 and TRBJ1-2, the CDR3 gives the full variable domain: DTGVSQNPRHKITKRGQNVTFRCDPISEHNRLYWYRQTLGQGPEFLTYFQNEAQLEKSRLLSDRFSAERPKGSFSTLEIQRTEQGDSAMYLCASSLALAAYYGYTFGSGTRLTVV.

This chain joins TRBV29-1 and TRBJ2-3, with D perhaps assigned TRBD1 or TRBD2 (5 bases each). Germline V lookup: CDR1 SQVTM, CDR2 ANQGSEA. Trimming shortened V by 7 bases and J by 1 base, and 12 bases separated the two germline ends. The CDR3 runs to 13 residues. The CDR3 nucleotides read TGCAGCGCGCGCCGGGACCGCACAGATACGCAGTATTTT. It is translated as CSARRDRTDTQYF.

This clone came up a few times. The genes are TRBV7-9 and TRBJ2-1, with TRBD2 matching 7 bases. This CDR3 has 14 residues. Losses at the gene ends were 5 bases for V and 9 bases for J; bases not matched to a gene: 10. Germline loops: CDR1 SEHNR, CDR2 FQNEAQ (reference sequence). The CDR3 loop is CASSRKSAGREQFF. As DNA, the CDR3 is TGTGCCAGCAGCCGAAAATCAGCGGGGCGTGAGCAGTTCTTC.

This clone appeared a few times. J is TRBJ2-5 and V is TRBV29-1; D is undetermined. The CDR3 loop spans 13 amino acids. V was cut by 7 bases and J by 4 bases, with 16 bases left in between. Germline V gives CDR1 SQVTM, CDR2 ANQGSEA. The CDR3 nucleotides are TGCAGCGCTGGGGTCCTCTTGGGAGAGACCCAGTACTTC. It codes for CSAGVLLGETQYF. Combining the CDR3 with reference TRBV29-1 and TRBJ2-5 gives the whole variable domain SAVISQKPSRDICQRGTSLTIQCQVDSQVTMMFWYRQQPGQSLTLIATANQGSEATYESGFVIDKFPISRPNLTFSTLTVSNMSPEDSSIYLCSAGVLLGETQYFGPGTRLLVL.

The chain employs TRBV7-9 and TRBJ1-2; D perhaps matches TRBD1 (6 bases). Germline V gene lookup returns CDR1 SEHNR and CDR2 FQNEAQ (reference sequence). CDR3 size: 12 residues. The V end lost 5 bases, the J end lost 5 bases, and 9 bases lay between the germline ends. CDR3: CASSPGQYGYTF. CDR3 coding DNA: TGTGCCAGCAGCCCCGGACAGTATGGCTACACCTTC.

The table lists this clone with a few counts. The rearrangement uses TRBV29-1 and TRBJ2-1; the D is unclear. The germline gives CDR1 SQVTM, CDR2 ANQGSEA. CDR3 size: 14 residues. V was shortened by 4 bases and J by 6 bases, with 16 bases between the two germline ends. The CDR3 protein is CSVAWAAATNEQFF. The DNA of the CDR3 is TGCAGCGTTGCTTGGGCGGCGGCCACCAATGAGCAGTTCTTC.

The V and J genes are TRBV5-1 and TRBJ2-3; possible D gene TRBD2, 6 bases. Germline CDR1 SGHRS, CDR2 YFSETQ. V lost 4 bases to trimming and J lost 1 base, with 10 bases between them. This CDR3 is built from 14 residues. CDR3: CASSPEGGTDTQYF. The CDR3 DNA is TGCGCCAGCAGCCCGGAGGGAGGCACAGATACGCAGTATTTT.

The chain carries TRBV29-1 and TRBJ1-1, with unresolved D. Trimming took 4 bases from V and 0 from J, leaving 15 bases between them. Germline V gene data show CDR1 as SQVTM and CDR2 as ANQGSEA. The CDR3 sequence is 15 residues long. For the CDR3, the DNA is TGCAGCGTTGTTCAACAGCTTCCCTTGAACACTGAAGCTTTCTTT. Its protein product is CSVVQQLPLNTEAFF. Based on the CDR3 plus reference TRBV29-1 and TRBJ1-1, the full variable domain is SAVISQKPSRDICQRGTSLTIQCQVDSQVTMMFWYRQQPGQSLTLIATANQGSEATYESGFVIDKFPISRPNLTFSTLTVSNMSPEDSSIYLCSVVQQLPLNTEAFFGQGTRLTVV.

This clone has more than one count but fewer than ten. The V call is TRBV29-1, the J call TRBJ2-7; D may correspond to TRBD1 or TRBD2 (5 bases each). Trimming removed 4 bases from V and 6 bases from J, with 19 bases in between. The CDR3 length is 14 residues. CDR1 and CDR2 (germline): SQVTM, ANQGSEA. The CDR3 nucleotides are TGCAGCGTTGCTTGGGGGTCTGTATCGGGCGAGCAGTACTTC. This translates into CSVAWGSVSGEQYF.

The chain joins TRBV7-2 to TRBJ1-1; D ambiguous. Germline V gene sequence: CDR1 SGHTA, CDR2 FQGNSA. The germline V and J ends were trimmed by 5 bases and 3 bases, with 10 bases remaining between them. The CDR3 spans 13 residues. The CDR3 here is CASSGQRDTEAFF. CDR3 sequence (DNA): TGTGCCAGCAGCGGGCAACGGGACACTGAAGCTTTCTTT. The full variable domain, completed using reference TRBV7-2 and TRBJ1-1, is GAGVSQSPSNKVTEKGKDVELRCDPISGHTALYWYRQSLGQGLEFLIYFQGNSAPDKSGLPSDRFSAERTGGSVSTLTIQRTQQEDSAVYLCASSGQRDTEAFFGQGTRLTVV.

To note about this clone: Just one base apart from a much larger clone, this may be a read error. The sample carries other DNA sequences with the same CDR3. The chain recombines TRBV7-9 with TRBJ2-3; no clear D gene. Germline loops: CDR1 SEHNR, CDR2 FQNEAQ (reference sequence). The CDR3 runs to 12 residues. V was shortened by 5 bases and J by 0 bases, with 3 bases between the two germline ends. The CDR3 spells CASSPSTDTQYF. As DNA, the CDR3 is TGTGCCAGCAGCCCAAGCACAGATACGCAGTATTTT.

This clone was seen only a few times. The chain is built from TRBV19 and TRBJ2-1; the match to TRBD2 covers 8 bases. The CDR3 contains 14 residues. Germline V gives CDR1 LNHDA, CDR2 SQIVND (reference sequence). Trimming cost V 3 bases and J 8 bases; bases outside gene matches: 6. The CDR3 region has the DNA TGTGCCAGTAGTATGGGCCGGGGGGGAGATGAGCAGTTCTTC. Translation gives CASSMGRGGDEQFF.